In this sample, the clone carrying this T cell receptor beta chain turned up a few times. The antigen remains unidentified. The germline CDR1 and CDR2 sequences are SGHRS and YFSETQ. This CDR3 region has 17 residues. V lost 5 bases and J 1 base, leaving 21 bases between the germline ends. The data were taken from a study of human T cells and chemical hapten exposure. Study outcomes and limitations: Once DPC sensitization occurred, TCRs above 1 in 1000 frequency showed no change. There was a positive correlation between PT1 expanded TCR counts and patch test score.

The time point: pre-sensitization, week 0. Treatment reported: therapeutic diphenylcyclopropenone sensitization with weekly scalp DPC. In TCRdb, the RACE reads were re-called with MiXCR into one record per CDR3 protein. The sample has more than 300,000 distinct CDR3 sequences, around 5.5% seen once. Sequencing was performed on whole blood, taken in connection with sensitization to the hapten diphenylcyclopropenone (DPC). The chain couples TRBV5-1 to TRBJ2-5; D is unclear. This TCR was recovered from a young woman with alopecia areata. Some clones in this sample may be carry-over from other donors' samples. The CDR3 DNA reads as TGCGCCAGCAGACCTCCGGGTCAGCCAGATTTCCAAGAGACCCAGTACTTC. This encodes CASRPPGQPDFQETQYF.